Following are 16 T cell receptor beta chains from one sample sequenced in a study of identical twins. TCRdb re-derived calls from the 5' RACE reads in MiXCR, one entry per CDR3 protein. This sample yields approximately 680,000 distinct CDR3 sequences, of which around 7.5% are seen a single time; 1.6% belongs to the top ten. The same data also contributed to another study, on yellow fever vaccine responses in identical twins.

The source material was PBMCs. Receptors were obtained from a young woman in good health.

The V and J genes are TRBV7-2 and TRBJ1-1, with 10 bases matching TRBD1. The CDR3 loop spans 14 amino acids. J lost 6 bases, V lost 6 bases, and 7 bases had no gene match. The germline CDR1 and CDR2 sequences are SGHTA and FQGNSA. The CDR3: CASRKRTGGPEAFF. CDR3 in DNA: TGTGCCAGCAGGAAGCGGACAGGGGGTCCTGAAGCTTTCTTT.

This clonotype was counted between two and nine times. The CDR3 bases are TGTGCCAGCAGCTTAGGGACAGCCTCTAACTATGGCTACACCTTC. Translating it yields CASSLGTASNYGYTF. This chain uses TRBV11-2 with TRBJ1-2; TRBD1 might be the D (6 bases). CDR3 size: 15 residues. Trimming stripped 1 base from V and 0 bases from J, with 9 bases between. Germline assignment: CDR1 SGHAT and CDR2 FQNNGV.

The V gene is TRBV14, the J gene TRBJ2-3; D is unclear. The V gene lost 0 bases and the J gene lost 6 bases, with 10 bases spanning the gap. Germline CDR1 SGHDN, CDR2 FVKESK. This CDR3 comprises 14 residues. The CDR3 bases are TGTGCCAGCAGCCAAGAGCTAGGGATCGATACGCAGTATTTT. Translation: CASSQELGIDTQYF.

The chain combines TRBV5-5 with TRBJ1-3; D gene uncertain. The V gene lost 4 bases and the J gene lost 0 bases, with 5 bases spanning the gap. Germline CDR1 and CDR2: SGHKS and YYEKEE (reference sequence). The CDR3 has 13 residues. CDR3 sequence: CASSDASGNTIYF. For the CDR3, the DNA is TGTGCCAGCAGCGACGCCTCTGGAAACACCATATATTTT.

The J gene is TRBJ2-6, the V gene TRBV5-1; weak D call: TRBD2 (6 bases). The CDR3 consists of 17 residues. Between the trimmed V and J ends, which lost 1 base and 0 bases, there was a span of 11 bases. Germline-derived CDR1 and CDR2 are SGHRS and YFSETQ. CDR3 residues: CASSLRAGGSGANVLTF. The CDR3 nucleotides are TGCGCCAGCAGCTTGAGAGCGGGCGGCTCTGGGGCCAACGTCCTGACTTTC. The full variable domain, its missing parts supplied by reference TRBV5-1 and TRBJ2-6, is KAGVTQTPRYLIKTRGQQVTLSCSPISGHRSVSWYQQTPGQGLQFLFEYFSETQRNKGNFPGRFSGRQFSNSRSEMNVSTLELGDSALYLCASSLRAGGSGANVLTFGAGSRLTVL.

In this sample, this clonotype turned up a few times. The V gene is TRBV12-3 or TRBV12-4, the J gene TRBJ2-3; no clear D. The CDR3 has 15 amino acids. V was trimmed by 6 bases and J by 2 bases, leaving 15 bases between them. The CDR3 loop is CASRDRGRNTDTQYF. CDR3 nucleotide sequence: TGTGCCAGCAGGGACCGCGGAAGGAACACAGATACGCAGTATTTT.

This clonotype showed up just a few times. V gene TRBV4-1 combines with J gene TRBJ2-1; weak D call: TRBD2 (5 bases). CDR1 is MGHRA and CDR2 is YSYEKL in the germline V gene. Trimming stripped 0 bases from V and 8 bases from J, with 17 bases between. The CDR3 spans 16 residues. The CDR3 is CASSQDGSGLGYEQFF. The CDR3 coding sequence is TGCGCCAGCAGCCAAGACGGTTCGGGATTAGGGTATGAGCAGTTCTTC.

The rearrangement joins TRBV2 to TRBJ2-5, with D hard to call. V shed 2 bases and J shed 9 bases, with 16 bases lying between them. Germline lookup yields CDR1 SNHLY and CDR2 FYNNEI. There are 14 residues in the CDR3. The CDR3 nucleotides read TGTGCCAGCAGTGAATCCCAGGACGTAAGGGCCCAGTACTTC. This sequence encodes CASSESQDVRAQYF.

This clonotype came up a few times. This chain connects TRBV6-1 to TRBJ2-7; 8 bases agree with TRBD1. V lost 6 bases to trimming and J lost 2 bases; unmatched junction nucleotides: 3. CDR3 size: 13 residues. The V gene's germline CDR1 is MNHNS and CDR2 SASEGT. Written as DNA, the CDR3 is TGTGCCAGCAGACAGGGGGGTGCCTACGAGCAGTACTTC. This gives the protein CASRQGGAYEQYF.

This clonotype showed up just a few times. The J gene is TRBJ2-3, the V gene TRBV7-9; D gene uncertain. This CDR3 spans 14 amino acids. With 0 bases removed from V and 3 bases from J, the gap between germline ends came to 7 bases. Germline CDR1 is SEHNR and CDR2 is FQNEAQ (reference sequence). This CDR3 reads CASSLAAETDTQYF. DNA of the CDR3: TGTGCCAGCAGCTTAGCGGCGGAGACAGATACGCAGTATTTT.

This clonotype came up many times. The V gene is TRBV20-1, the J gene TRBJ2-5; D not certain. CDR3 size: 11 residues. Deletions cut 4 bases from V and 0 bases from J, with 3 bases between. Germline V gene sequence: CDR1 DFQATT, CDR2 SNEGSKA (reference sequence). The CDR3 is CSAIDQETQYF. CDR3 DNA: TGCAGTGCTATCGACCAAGAGACCCAGTACTTC.

This clonotype was seen many times. The CDR3 protein is CASSSWTGALKTQYF. CDR3 sequence (DNA): TGTGCCAGCAGCTCTTGGACAGGGGCTTTGAAGACCCAGTACTTC. V gene TRBV7-9 combines with J gene TRBJ2-5; 9 bases line up with TRBD1. Trimming removed 4 bases from V and 6 bases from J; junction bases left unmatched: 9. The germline V gene has CDR1 SEHNR and CDR2 FQNEAQ (reference sequence). This CDR3 is 15 amino acids long.

This clonotype was counted many times. This sequence joins TRBV29-1 and TRBJ2-5, with no clear D. The V end lost 4 bases, the J end lost 5 bases, and 14 bases lay between the germline ends. Germline V CDR1 and CDR2: SQVTM, ANQGSEA. CDR3 length: 13 amino acids. CDR3 amino acids: CSVAEQMSETQYF. CDR3 in DNA: TGCAGCGTTGCGGAACAGATGAGTGAGACCCAGTACTTC.

This clonotype was detected ten times or more. The chain employs TRBV3-1 and TRBJ2-2; D is undetermined. V lost 2 bases to trimming and J lost 4 bases, with 5 bases between them. The CDR3 length is 13 residues. From germline, CDR1 is LGHDT and CDR2 YNNKEL (reference sequence). CDR3 amino acids: CASSQSFTGELFF. The DNA for the CDR3 is TGTGCCAGCAGCCAAAGCTTCACCGGGGAGCTGTTTTTT.

There are a few counts of this clonotype. This chain links TRBV29-1 with TRBJ2-5; tentatively, D is TRBD1 or TRBD2 (6 bases each). Trimming removed 7 bases at V and 5 bases at J, with 20 bases between. Germline CDR1 SQVTM, CDR2 ANQGSEA. This CDR3 is built from 14 residues. The CDR3 region is CSASLEGGRETQYF. The CDR3 nucleotides read TGCAGCGCCTCGCTTGAGGGGGGCCGGGAGACCCAGTACTTC.

V is TRBV12-3 or TRBV12-4 and J is TRBJ2-7, with TRBD1 matching over 11 bases. V shed 6 bases and J 6 bases; nucleotides not matched to a gene: 7. The CDR3 has 14 amino acids. The CDR3: CASSQRTGGGEQYF. The CDR3 nucleotides are TGTGCCAGCAGCCAACGGACAGGGGGCGGCGAGCAGTACTTC.